This T cell receptor beta chain comes out of a study of response to subunit inactivated influenza vaccine. TCRdb independently ran MiXCR on the RT-PCR reads; one entry per CDR3 protein. The repertoire holds 300,000 to 350,000 distinct CDR3 sequences, with roughly a fifth as singletons. The sequence was collected from a man aged 50-75 years who received an inactivated influenza vaccine. The source was PBMCs from blood, collected 21 months after vaccination.

As DNA, the CDR3 is TGTGCCACCAGTGATACCTCCGGACAGGGAATCAATGAGCAGTTCTTC. This codes for CATSDTSGQGINEQFF. This chain connects TRBV24-1 to TRBJ2-1; TRBD1 agrees at 8 bases. Germline lookup yields CDR1 KGHDR and CDR2 SFDVKD. The CDR3 is 16 residues long. The ends lost 3 bases at V and 6 bases at J; junction bases unmatched: 9.